This entry lists 8 T cell receptor beta chains sequenced from one sample in a study of somatic mutations in cytotoxic T cells in rheumatoid arthritis. Some clones are missing from TCRdb's copy, which holds only in-frame ones; the method was immunoSEQ multiplex PCR. The table shows about 12,000 clones, with approximately 69% occurring only once. Sequencing was done on a sample of CD8+ T cells sorted from blood. All receptors derive from a man between 65 and 85 years old in good health.

This clone was picked up a small number of times. The rearrangement joins TRBV5-6 to TRBJ1-5; D uncertain. The length of the CDR3 is 11 residues. Trimming took off 9 bases at V and 10 bases at J, with 14 bases between the two ends. CDR1 and CDR2 (germline): SGHDT, YYEEEE. CDR3: CATPGAGPQHF. The DNA of the CDR3 is TGTGCCACCCCGGGTGCGGGACCCCAGCATTTT.

In this sample, this clone turned up a few times. This chain uses TRBV27 with TRBJ2-7; D not resolved. This CDR3 comprises 14 residues. The V end was cut by 6 bases, the J end by 0 bases, with 12 bases between. CDR1 and CDR2 from the germline V gene are MNHEY and SMNVEV (reference sequence). CDR3 in amino acids: CASRPDPGSYEQYF. CDR3 bases: TGTGCCAGCAGACCCGACCCGGGCTCCTACGAGCAGTACTTC.

The chain couples TRBV30 to TRBJ2-2, with D perhaps matching TRBD2 (6 bases). V lost 5 bases and J lost 1, with 14 bases in between. The germline gives CDR1 GTSNPN, CDR2 SVGIG (reference sequence). This CDR3 has 15 amino acids. CDR3 in DNA: TGTGCCTGGGTACCGGGACTGTTGAACACCGGGGAGCTGTTTTTT. Translation: CAWVPGLLNTGELFF.

This clone showed up just a few times. Mismatch with germline at one junction end may stem from a read error. This chain uses TRBV6-1 with TRBJ2-7, with a tentative D call TRBD2 (5 bases). Per germline, CDR1 MNHNS and CDR2 SASEGT. This CDR3 is 12 amino acids long. The DNA of the CDR3 is TGTGCCAGCAGTGAAGGGTGGGCTTGGGAGAACTTC. This translates into CASSEGWAWENF.

The chain links TRBV7-8 to TRBJ1-2; TRBD1 is a possible D gene (6 bases). V dropped 5 bases and J dropped 5 bases, with 15 bases sitting between them. This CDR3 comprises 14 residues. The V gene's germline CDR1 is SGHVS and CDR2 FQNEAQ. CDR3 nucleotides: TGTGCCAGCAGCCCCCCGGGGACACCTTATGGCTACACCTTC. Translated: CASSPPGTPYGYTF.

The V gene is TRBV5-1, the J gene TRBJ1-2; D not resolved. Germline assignment: CDR1 SGHRS and CDR2 YFSETQ. The CDR3 is 15 residues long. Between the trimmed V and J ends, which lost 4 bases and 2 bases, there was a span of 15 bases. The CDR3 loop is CASSLSAGQNYGYTF. CDR3 bases: TGCGCCAGCAGCCTTTCGGCTGGGCAGAACTATGGCTACACCTTC.

Note on this clone: The same CDR3 arises from other DNA sequences in this sample as well. The gene calls are TRBV27 and TRBJ2-3; D is unclear. V lost 5 bases to trimming and J lost 0 bases, with 3 bases between them. The germline gives CDR1 MNHEY, CDR2 SMNVEV (reference sequence). CDR3 length equals 12 residues. CDR3 region: CASSRSTDTQYF. As DNA, the CDR3 is TGTGCCAGCAGTCGTAGCACAGATACGCAGTATTTT.

This clone showed up just a few times. The chain is built from TRBV9 and TRBJ2-7; tentatively, D is TRBD2 (6 bases). CDR1 is SGDLS and CDR2 is YYNGEE in the germline V gene. CDR3 length: 13 amino acids. Trimming cost V 4 bases and J 5 bases, with 13 bases left between them. CDR3 nucleotides: TGTGCCAGCAGCTCTGGGGGGAGGCACGAGCAGTACTTC. Translated, it gives CASSSGGRHEQYF.